This is a list of T cell receptor beta chains from one sample in a study of beta chain features in type 1 diabetes. Profiled with immunoSEQ multiplex PCR; TCRdb holds only in-frame clones, not every one. This repertoire shows hundreds of thousands of clones, about an eighth found once; its top ten account for 0.035% to 0.045%. Sequencing was done on a sample of naive CD4+ T cells from blood. The receptors come from a young man with type 1 diabetes. CDR3s include the opening cysteine and the closing phenylalanine or tryptophan. The D gene is left open where the match is weak. The size of a clone is reported for some rows only, either as once, few or many, or as a class for expanded clones.

J gene: TRBJ2-2; D gene: NA; V gene: TRBV29-1; clone size: few; CDR3 DNA: TGCAGCGCACGGGCCACCGGGGAGCTGTTTTTT; CDR3 protein: CSARATGELFF
J gene: TRBJ2-1; D gene: TRBD1; V gene: TRBV6-1; clone size: NA; CDR3 DNA: TGTGCCAGCAGTGGTACAGGGGGGTTGAATGAGCAGTTCTTC; CDR3 protein: CASSGTGGLNEQFF
J gene: TRBJ1-2; D gene: NA; V gene: TRBV30; clone size: NA; CDR3 DNA: TGTGCCTGGAGTACGGGCTATGGCTACACCTTC; CDR3 protein: CAWSTGYGYTF
J gene: TRBJ2-3; D gene: NA; V gene: TRBV27; clone size: few; CDR3 DNA: TGTGCCAGCCATTGGGGGGTCTCTAGCACAGATACGCAGTATTTT; CDR3 protein: CASHWGVSSTDTQYF
J gene: TRBJ2-2; D gene: TRBD2; V gene: TRBV7-9; clone size: few; CDR3 DNA: TGTGCCAGTTCCCCCCGACAGGGACTAGCGTTCACCGGGGAGCTGTTTTTT; CDR3 protein: CASSPRQGLAFTGELFF
J gene: TRBJ1-6; D gene: NA; V gene: TRBV9; clone size: few; CDR3 DNA: TGTGCCAGCAGCCCTCCGTTTGGCGATTCACCCCTCCACTTT; CDR3 protein: CASSPPFGDSPLHF
J gene: TRBJ2-7; D gene: TRBD1; V gene: TRBV28; clone size: NA; CDR3 DNA: TGTGCCAGCAAAGGAAGCGGGACAGGGGTGTCCGAGCAGTACTTC; CDR3 protein: CASKGSGTGVSEQYF
J gene: TRBJ1-1; D gene: NA; V gene: TRBV29-1; clone size: NA; CDR3 DNA: TGCAGCGGGCAAAGGAACACTGAAGCTTTCTTT; CDR3 protein: CSGQRNTEAFF
J gene: TRBJ2-3; D gene: TRBD2; V gene: TRBV13; clone size: few; CDR3 DNA: TGTGCCAGCAGCCCTAGCGGGGGGCGTGGCACAGATACGCAGTATTTT; CDR3 protein: CASSPSGGRGTDTQYF
J gene: TRBJ2-7; D gene: TRBD1; V gene: TRBV7-8; clone size: NA; CDR3 DNA: TGTGCCAGCAGCTTAGGCTCAGGACAGGGCTACGAGCAGTACTTC; CDR3 protein: CASSLGSGQGYEQYF
J gene: TRBJ1-1; D gene: NA; V gene: TRBV27; clone size: NA; CDR3 DNA: TGTGCCAGCAGTTTATCCGTGGGGAACACTGAAGCTTTCTTT; CDR3 protein: CASSLSVGNTEAFF
J gene: TRBJ1-5; D gene: NA; V gene: TRBV14; clone size: NA; CDR3 DNA: TGTGCCAGCAACTATGGGGGGAGCAATCAGCCCCAGCATTTT; CDR3 protein: CASNYGGSNQPQHF
J gene: TRBJ1-2; D gene: NA; V gene: TRBV6-6; clone size: NA; CDR3 DNA: TGTGCCAGCAGTTATCAGGATACTAACTATGGCTACACCTTC; CDR3 protein: CASSYQDTNYGYTF
J gene: TRBJ2-5; D gene: TRBD2; V gene: TRBV7-9; clone size: few; CDR3 DNA: TGTGCCAGCAGCCTCGGACTAGCGGGGGGCCCCTCCTATGAGACCCAGTACTTC; CDR3 protein: CASSLGLAGGPSYETQYF
J gene: TRBJ1-4; D gene: TRBD1; V gene: TRBV10-3; clone size: few; CDR3 DNA: TGTGCCATCAGTGACCCAGACAGGGGAGGCGAAAAACTGTTTTTT; CDR3 protein: CAISDPDRGGEKLFF
J gene: TRBJ2-7; D gene: NA; V gene: TRBV18; clone size: NA; CDR3 DNA: TGTGCCAGCTCACCACCGGCCGGTAACTACGAGCAGTACTTC; CDR3 protein: CASSPPAGNYEQYF
J gene: TRBJ2-1; D gene: TRBD2; V gene: TRBV30; clone size: NA; CDR3 DNA: TGTGCCTGGAGTGTATTGCTAGCGGGAGGGGTTGAGCAGTTCTTC; CDR3 protein: CAWSVLLAGGVEQFF
J gene: TRBJ2-7; D gene: TRBD1; V gene: TRBV10-3; clone size: NA; CDR3 DNA: TGTGCCATCAGGGGGACAGTGGGTGGCGAGCAGTACTTC; CDR3 protein: CAIRGTVGGEQYF
J gene: TRBJ1-3; D gene: NA; V gene: TRBV4-1; clone size: NA; CDR3 DNA: TGCGCCAGCAGCCCGGGCGTCCTCTCTGGAAACACCATATATTTT; CDR3 protein: CASSPGVLSGNTIYF
J gene: TRBJ1-2; D gene: NA; V gene: TRBV11-2; clone size: NA; CDR3 DNA: TGTGCCAGCAGCCTCGTAGGATATGGCTACACCTTC; CDR3 protein: CASSLVGYGYTF
J gene: TRBJ2-3; D gene: NA; V gene: TRBV4-2; clone size: NA; CDR3 DNA: TGTGCCAGCAGCCGAGGGGACACAGATACGCAGTATTTT; CDR3 protein: CASSRGDTDTQYF
J gene: TRBJ1-4; D gene: NA; V gene: TRBV28; clone size: few; CDR3 DNA: TGTGCCAGCAGTTTAAACGGATTTAATGAAAAACTGTTTTTT; CDR3 protein: CASSLNGFNEKLFF
J gene: TRBJ2-1; D gene: NA; V gene: TRBV7-3; clone size: NA; CDR3 DNA: TGTGCCAGCAGCCGGGGTGGTGAGCAGTTCTTC; CDR3 protein: CASSRGGEQFF
J gene: TRBJ1-5; D gene: NA; V gene: TRBV7-2; clone size: few; CDR3 DNA: TGTGCCAGCAGCTTAGGGGGGCCCCAGCCCCAGCATTTT; CDR3 protein: CASSLGGPQPQHF